This passage covers 24 T cell receptor beta chains from one sample sequenced in a study of T-cell memory formation after mild COVID-19. TCRdb passed the 5' RACE reads through MiXCR, listing each CDR3 protein once. The sample lists about 500,000 distinct CDR3 sequences; about a fifth were seen once. The material sequenced was PBMCs or a T cell subset sorted from them (not recorded which). The origin of the receptors is an adult woman who had mild COVID-19 (a few samples of this study predate the infection). Cell type and time point are not known.

This clonotype was counted only a few times. The V call is TRBV7-8, the J call TRBJ2-5; 14 bases align to TRBD2. The CDR3 totals 18 residues. The V gene's germline CDR1 is SGHVS and CDR2 FQNEAQ. With V trimmed by 2 bases and J by 1 base, 6 bases remained unmatched. The CDR3 nucleotides are TGTGCCAGCAGCTTACGCCGACTAGCGGGAGGGCTCCAAGAGACCCAGTACTTC. Its translation is CASSLRRLAGGLQETQYF. The entire variable domain, with the rest obtained from reference TRBV7-8 and TRBJ2-5, is as follows: GAGVSQSPRYKVAKRGQDVALRCDPISGHVSLFWYQQALGQGPEFLTYFQNEAQLDKSGLPSDRFFAERPEGSVSTLKIQRTQQEDSAVYLCASSLRRLAGGLQETQYFGPGTRLLVL.

This clonotype was picked up a small number of times. The chain combines TRBV9 with TRBJ2-3; TRBD1 aligns across 9 bases. There are 14 residues in the CDR3. Per germline, CDR1 SGDLS and CDR2 YYNGEE. Trimming removed 7 bases from V and 0 bases from J; junction bases left unmatched: 3. In DNA, the CDR3 is TGTGCCAGCGACAGGGGGTCAAGCACAGATACGCAGTATTTT. This encodes CASDRGSSTDTQYF.

This clonotype was counted once. The V and J genes are TRBV28 and TRBJ2-7; a weak D match, TRBD1 (5 bases). V was trimmed by 5 bases and J by 2 bases, leaving 13 bases between them. Germline CDR1 and CDR2: MDHEN and SYDVKM. The CDR3 is made up of 14 amino acids. This chain's CDR3 is CASSRAGRPYEQYF. The CDR3 region has the DNA TGTGCCAGCAGTCGGGCAGGGCGGCCCTACGAGCAGTACTTC.

The chain recombines TRBV20-1 with TRBJ2-1; D is ambiguous. Trimming stripped 3 bases from V and 5 bases from J, with 14 bases between. The germline V gene encodes CDR1 DFQATT and CDR2 SNEGSKA (reference sequence). The length of the CDR3 is 14 residues. The CDR3 nucleotides read TGCAGTGCTAGGTCCCCGAGCAAGGACAATGAGCAGTTCTTC. It specifies CSARSPSKDNEQFF.

This sequence joins TRBV7-3 and TRBJ1-2, with 7 bases matching TRBD1. CDR1 and CDR2 (germline): SGHTA, FQGTGA. V was clipped by 1 base and J by 6 bases; unmatched bases: 8. This CDR3 has 15 amino acids. CDR3 residues: CASSLNRQGEHGYTF. DNA of the CDR3: TGTGCCAGCAGCTTAAATCGTCAGGGGGAACATGGCTACACCTTC.

The chain links TRBV7-9 to TRBJ2-7; D is unresolved. Germline CDR1 is SEHNR and CDR2 is FQNEAQ (reference sequence). The V end was cut by 3 bases, the J end by 2 bases, with 5 bases between. The CDR3 covers 12 residues. CDR3 coding DNA: TGTGCCAGCAGCTTTAGTCCCTACGAGCAGTACTTC. This codes for CASSFSPYEQYF.

The chain carries TRBV7-9 and TRBJ2-7, with D perhaps TRBD1 or TRBD2 (5 bases each). V was trimmed by 6 bases and J by 1 base, leaving 16 bases between them. In germline, CDR1 is SEHNR, CDR2 FQNEAQ (reference sequence). The CDR3 totals 15 residues. The CDR3 DNA is TGTGCCAGCAGGGTCGATGGGGGTTCGTCCTACGAGCAGTACTTC. As protein: CASRVDGGSSYEQYF.

The rearrangement joins TRBV15 to TRBJ1-1; D unclear. The CDR3 has 13 amino acids. CDR1 and CDR2 from the germline V gene are LNHNV and YYDKDF (reference sequence). Trimming removed 9 bases at V and 6 bases at J, with 17 bases between. DNA for the CDR3: TGTGCCACTCAAGACATGCCGCCAGCTGAAGCTTTCTTT. It codes for CATQDMPPAEAFF. Supplemented by reference TRBV15 and TRBJ1-1, the full variable domain reads DAMVIQNPRYQVTQFGKPVTLSCSQTLNHNVMYWYQQKSSQAPKLLFHYYDKDFNNEADTPDNFQSRRPNTSFCFLDIRSPGLGDTAMYLCATQDMPPAEAFFGQGTRLTVV.

As DNA, the CDR3 is TGCAGTGCTGGGCCGGGACTTCAAGAGACCCAGTACTTC. It translates to CSAGPGLQETQYF. The chain combines TRBV20-1 with TRBJ2-5; D might be TRBD2 (6 bases). V was clipped by 5 bases and J by 2 bases, with 12 bases between them. Germline lookup yields CDR1 DFQATT and CDR2 SNEGSKA (reference sequence). The CDR3 runs to 13 residues.

A few counts support this clonotype. The CDR3 reads CASSQGEGLAENTGELFF. CDR3 DNA: TGCGCCAGCAGCCAAGGAGAGGGACTAGCGGAGAACACCGGGGAGCTGTTTTTT. This chain uses TRBV4-3 with TRBJ2-2; 11 bases are shared with TRBD2. The germline V gene encodes CDR1 LGHNA and CDR2 YSLEER. The CDR3 is made up of 18 amino acids. Trimming cost V 1 base and J 1 base; bases outside gene matches: 5.

The chain has TRBV24-1 and TRBJ1-1; 7 positions agree with TRBD1. CDR1 KGHDR and CDR2 SFDVKD come from the germline V gene. V shed 3 bases, J shed 4 bases, and the junction held 7 bases outside the gene matches. The CDR3 is 15 residues long. The CDR3 spells CATSDPGSGGTEAFF. CDR3 sequence (DNA): TGTGCCACCAGTGATCCGGGCTCAGGGGGCACTGAAGCTTTCTTT.

As concerns this clonotype: A clone one base away is much larger, so this may be a read error. The J gene is TRBJ2-1, the V gene TRBV4-3, with a possible D match to TRBD2 (6 bases). V gave up 0 bases and J gave up 2 bases, with 11 bases separating them. The CDR3 length is 16 residues. Looked up from germline, CDR1 is LGHNA and CDR2 is YSLEER. CDR3 amino acids: CASSQELGEAYNEQFF. The CDR3 DNA is TGCGCCAGCAGCCAAGAACTCGGGGAGGCCTACAATGAGCAGTTCTTC.

This chain links TRBV27 with TRBJ1-2, with 7 bases matching TRBD1. The germline CDR1 and CDR2 sequences are MNHEY and SMNVEV (reference sequence). The CDR3 is 16 residues long. V gave up 8 bases and J gave up 6 bases; unmatched junction bases: 18. CDR3 nucleotide sequence: TGTGCCAGCCATTCAGGGACAGCTAAACCCCCTGATGGCTACACCTTC. It codes for CASHSGTAKPPDGYTF.

This clonotype was counted only a few times. J is TRBJ1-3 and V is TRBV30; no clear D gene. From germline, CDR1 is GTSNPN and CDR2 SVGIG (reference sequence). V was trimmed by 2 bases and J by 0 bases, leaving 17 bases between them. This CDR3 spans 17 amino acids. CDR3 nucleotides: TGTGCCTGGAGTCCGGGCTATCTACAAAGCTCTGGAAACACCATATATTTT. Its translation: CAWSPGYLQSSGNTIYF.

The V and J genes are TRBV4-2 and TRBJ1-6; 7 bases agree with TRBD1. The CDR3 loop spans 16 amino acids. With V trimmed by 6 bases and J by 7 bases, 12 bases remained unmatched. CDR1 and CDR2 (germline): LGHNA, YNFKEQ. CDR3 protein: CASSHNAQGPNSPLHF. The CDR3 DNA is TGTGCCAGCAGTCATAATGCACAGGGGCCGAATTCACCCCTCCACTTT.

V gene TRBV5-5 combines with J gene TRBJ2-1; 11 nucleotides agree with TRBD2. CDR1 is SGHKS and CDR2 is YYEKEE in the germline V gene (reference sequence). J lost 6 bases, V lost 2 bases, and 10 bases had no gene match. The length of the CDR3 is 17 residues. CDR3: CASSLPSLSGGANEQFF. Written as DNA, the CDR3 is TGTGCCAGCAGCTTACCTAGCCTTAGCGGGGGGGCCAATGAGCAGTTCTTC.

The chain employs TRBV15 and TRBJ1-4; 7 bases fit TRBD1. Trimming took 1 base from V and 7 from J; bases not matched to a gene: 3. Germline CDR1 and CDR2: LNHNV and YYDKDF (reference sequence). The CDR3 covers 14 residues. The CDR3 spells CATSRVQGSEKLFF. The CDR3 bases are TGTGCCACCAGCAGAGTACAGGGGAGTGAAAAACTGTTTTTT.

This rearrangement joins TRBV4-3 to TRBJ1-5; TRBD1 is a possible D gene (5 bases). This CDR3 comprises 14 residues. The germline V and J ends were trimmed by 0 bases and 7 bases, with 10 bases remaining between them. Germline loops: CDR1 LGHNA, CDR2 YSLEER. The CDR3 DNA reads as TGCGCCAGCAGCCAAGATGGGGGGAAACAGCCCCAGCATTTT. Translated, it gives CASSQDGGKQPQHF.

This clonotype has a handful of counts. The V gene is TRBV29-1, the J gene TRBJ2-3; D could derive from TRBD1 or TRBD2 (5 bases each). This CDR3 contains 13 residues. Between the trimmed V and J ends, which lost 4 bases and 2 bases, there was a span of 10 bases. The germline V gene has CDR1 SQVTM and CDR2 ANQGSEA. The CDR3 bases are TGCAGCGTTGGGGACGGATACACAGATACGCAGTATTTT. Translating gives CSVGDGYTDTQYF.

The rearrangement uses TRBV29-1 and TRBJ2-7; D not resolved. V lost 7 bases, J lost 0 bases, and 10 bases lay in between. The CDR3 sequence is 12 residues long. CDR1 is SQVTM and CDR2 is ANQGSEA in the germline V gene. CDR3 nucleotides: TGCAGCGCCACGGATAGCTCCTACGAGCAGTACTTC. Encoded protein: CSATDSSYEQYF.

The rearrangement joins TRBV5-1 to TRBJ1-1; 7 bases align to TRBD1. V was pared by 6 bases and J by 4 bases, with 9 bases of the junction left unmatched. CDR1 is SGHRS, CDR2 YFSETQ, per germline. The CDR3 runs to 14 residues. The CDR3 here is CASTRGTGATEAFF. The CDR3 DNA sequence: TGCGCCAGCACCCGGGGTACAGGGGCCACTGAAGCTTTCTTT.

This clonotype was seen a few times. The gene calls are TRBV7-6 and TRBJ2-2; no reliable D call. CDR3 length: 14 amino acids. Germline loops: CDR1 SGHVS, CDR2 FNYEAQ. V was pared by 5 bases and J by 1 base, with 8 bases between. The CDR3, as DNA: TGTGCCAGCAGCCCATGGGGGAACACCGGGGAGCTGTTTTTT. Encoded protein: CASSPWGNTGELFF.

This clonotype was recorded a few times. The chain recombines TRBV7-3 with TRBJ2-5; the D is unclear. Germline CDR1 is SGHTA and CDR2 is FQGTGA. CDR3 size: 14 residues. The ends were cut back, 4 bases at V and 4 bases at J, with 13 bases in the middle. The CDR3 DNA is TGTGCCAGCAGCTCCCTCGCCCCAGGAGAGACCCAGTACTTC. Its translation is CASSSLAPGETQYF.

The chain recombines TRBV19 with TRBJ2-2; D is ambiguous. The V end was cut by 2 bases, the J end by 4 bases, with 29 bases between. Germline CDR1 LNHDA, CDR2 SQIVND (reference sequence). This CDR3 contains 21 residues. Here the CDR3 reads CASSIRAKSLETLHGTGELFF. The CDR3 bases are TGTGCCAGTAGTATAAGGGCGAAATCGCTAGAGACACTACATGGCACCGGGGAGCTGTTTTTT.